The T cell receptor beta chain under discussion was sequenced for a study of CD8 T cells in Susac syndrome. RNA amounts of roughly 0.45 to 1 ug underwent reverse transcription with random hexamers. TCRdb re-called the immunoSEQ multiplex PCR reads through MiXCR, storing one row per CDR3 protein. The sample carries about 140,000 distinct CDR3 sequences, nearly 95% recorded once. V dropped 3 bases and J dropped 0; count of bases not matched to a gene: 7. Germline lookup yields CDR1 LGHNA and CDR2 YSLEER. This CDR3 has 17 amino acids. This clonotype was obtained from a human donor in good health. Material: CD8+ T cells from PBMCs. The chain combines TRBV4-3 with TRBJ1-5, with 8 positions matching TRBD1. CDR3 loop: CASSHLVDRDSNQPQHF. The DNA of the CDR3 is TGCGCCAGCAGCCACCTCGTGGACAGGGATAGCAATCAGCCCCAGCATTTT.